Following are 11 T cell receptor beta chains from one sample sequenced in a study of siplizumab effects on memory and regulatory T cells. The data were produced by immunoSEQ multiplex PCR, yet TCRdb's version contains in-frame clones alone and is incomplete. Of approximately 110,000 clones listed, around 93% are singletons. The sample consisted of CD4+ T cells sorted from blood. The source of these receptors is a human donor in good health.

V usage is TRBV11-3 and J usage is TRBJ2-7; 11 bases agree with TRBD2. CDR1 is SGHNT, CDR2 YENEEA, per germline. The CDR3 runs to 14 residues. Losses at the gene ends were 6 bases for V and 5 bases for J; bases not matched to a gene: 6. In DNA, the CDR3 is TGTGCCAGCAGGTCACTAGCGGGAGCGGACGAGCAGTACTTC. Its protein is CASRSLAGADEQYF.

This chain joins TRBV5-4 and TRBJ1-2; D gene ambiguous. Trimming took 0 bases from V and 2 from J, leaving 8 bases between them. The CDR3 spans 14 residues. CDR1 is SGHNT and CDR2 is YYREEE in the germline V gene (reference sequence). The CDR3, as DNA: TGTGCCAGCAGCTTGGTTGGACCCAACTATGGCTACACCTTC. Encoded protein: CASSLVGPNYGYTF.

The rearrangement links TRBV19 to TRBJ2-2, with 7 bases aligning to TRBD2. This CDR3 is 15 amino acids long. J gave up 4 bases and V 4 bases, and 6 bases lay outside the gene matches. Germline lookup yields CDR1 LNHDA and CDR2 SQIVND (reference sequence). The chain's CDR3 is CASSRLASSTGELFF. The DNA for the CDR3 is TGTGCCAGTAGTAGACTAGCTTCGAGCACCGGGGAGCTGTTTTTT.

The CDR3 loop is CASSAPSQGVNTEAFF. In DNA, the CDR3 is TGTGCCAGCAGCGCCCCCTCACAGGGGGTGAACACTGAAGCTTTCTTT. The V and J genes are TRBV9 and TRBJ1-1, with TRBD1 identical over 8 bases. Trimming at V came to 3 bases and at J to 0 bases, leaving 7 bases not matched to a gene. CDR1 SGDLS and CDR2 YYNGEE come from the germline V gene. The CDR3 length is 16 residues.

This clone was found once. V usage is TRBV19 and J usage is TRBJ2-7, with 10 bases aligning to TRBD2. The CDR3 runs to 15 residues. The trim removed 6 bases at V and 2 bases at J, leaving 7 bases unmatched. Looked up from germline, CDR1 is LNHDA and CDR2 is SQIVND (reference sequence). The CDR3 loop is CASSQTSGRTYEQYF. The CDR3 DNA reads TGTGCCAGTAGCCAGACTAGCGGGCGGACCTACGAGCAGTACTTC.

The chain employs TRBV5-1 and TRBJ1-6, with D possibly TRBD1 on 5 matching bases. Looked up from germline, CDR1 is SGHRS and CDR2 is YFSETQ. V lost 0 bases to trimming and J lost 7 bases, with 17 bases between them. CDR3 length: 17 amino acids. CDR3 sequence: CASSLAPSRVDNSPLHF. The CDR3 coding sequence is TGCGCCAGCAGCTTGGCCCCCTCCAGGGTGGACAATTCACCCCTCCACTTT.

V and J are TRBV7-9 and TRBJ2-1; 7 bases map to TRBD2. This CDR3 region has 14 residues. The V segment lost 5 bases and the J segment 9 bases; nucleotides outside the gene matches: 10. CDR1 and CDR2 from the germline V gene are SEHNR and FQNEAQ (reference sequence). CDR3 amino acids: CASSTRDYLFEQFF. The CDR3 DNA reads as TGTGCCAGCAGCACCCGGGACTACCTCTTTGAGCAGTTCTTC. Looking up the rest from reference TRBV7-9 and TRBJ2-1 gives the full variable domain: DTGVSQNPRHKITKRGQNVTFRCDPISEHNRLYWYRQTLGQGPEFLTYFQNEAQLEKSRLLSDRFSAERPKGSFSTLEIQRTEQGDSAMYLCASSTRDYLFEQFFGPGTRLTVL.

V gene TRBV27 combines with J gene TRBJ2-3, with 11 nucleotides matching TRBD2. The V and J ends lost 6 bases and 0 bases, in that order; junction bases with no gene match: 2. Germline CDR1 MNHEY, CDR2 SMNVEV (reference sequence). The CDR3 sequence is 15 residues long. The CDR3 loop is CASRWTSGSTDTQYF. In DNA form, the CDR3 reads TGTGCCAGCAGGTGGACTAGCGGGAGCACAGATACGCAGTATTTT.

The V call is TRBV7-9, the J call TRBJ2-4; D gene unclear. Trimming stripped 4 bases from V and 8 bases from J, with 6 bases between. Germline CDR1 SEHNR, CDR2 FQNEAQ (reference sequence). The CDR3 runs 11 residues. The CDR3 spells CASSSRYIQYF. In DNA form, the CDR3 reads TGTGCCAGCAGCTCCCGGTACATTCAGTACTTC.

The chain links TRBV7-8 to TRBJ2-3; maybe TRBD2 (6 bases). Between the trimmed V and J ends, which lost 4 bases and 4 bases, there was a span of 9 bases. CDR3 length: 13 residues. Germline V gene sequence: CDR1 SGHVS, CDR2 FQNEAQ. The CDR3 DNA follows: TGTGCCAGCAGCTCAATAGCGGCAGATACGCAGTATTTT. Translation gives CASSSIAADTQYF.

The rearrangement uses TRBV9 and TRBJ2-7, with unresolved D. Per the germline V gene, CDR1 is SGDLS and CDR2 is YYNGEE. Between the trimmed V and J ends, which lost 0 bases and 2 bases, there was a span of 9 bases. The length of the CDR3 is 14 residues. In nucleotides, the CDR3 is TGTGCCAGCAGCGTAGGAGCAGCTCCCTACGAGCAGTACTTC. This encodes CASSVGAAPYEQYF. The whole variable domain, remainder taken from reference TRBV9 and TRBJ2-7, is DSGVTQTPKHLITATGQRVTLRCSPRSGDLSVYWYQQSLDQGLQFLIQYYNGEERAKGNILERFSAQQFPDLHSELNLSSLELGDSALYFCASSVGAAPYEQYFGPGTRLTVT.